The source of this TCR beta chain is a study of blood T cell repertoires in COVID-19. Study-level background: The United States, Italy and Spain were the sources of the acute and convalescent COVID-19 samples.

Those who participated ranged in age from about 18 to 89 years and resided in 20 to 25 US areas. This CDR3 is built from 15 residues. Germline V gene sequence: CDR1 MNHEY, CDR2 SVGAGI. V lost 4 bases and J lost 3; bases outside the gene matches: 6. Method: immunoSEQ multiplex PCR; TCRdb's copy keeps in-frame clones and lacks some. Of 110,000 to 150,000 clones in the sample, about 89% are singletons; the top ten hold roughly 10%. This chain links TRBV6-5 with TRBJ2-7; the match to TRBD2 covers 10 bases. Material: PBMCs or T cells enriched from blood (not recorded which). This receptor was taken from a man in his sixties who had recovered from COVID-19. The CDR3 nucleotides are TGTGCCAGCAGTTCGACTAGCGGGTCTCTCTACGAGCAGTACTTC. This sequence encodes CASSSTSGSLYEQYF.